The 21 T cell receptor beta chains presented below share a single source sample, sequenced in a study of blood T cell repertoires in COVID-19. Measured with immunoSEQ multiplex PCR; TCRdb has only the in-frame clones, and not every one. Of a few hundred thousand clones in the sample, roughly 88% were seen once. The sample consisted of peripheral blood. The source is a man aged 25-40 years who had recovered from COVID-19.

This clone came up a few times. The DNA for the CDR3 is TGTGCCAGTACCGTACTACAGGGAGGCAATCAGCCCCAGCATTTT. As protein: CASTVLQGGNQPQHF. The chain recombines TRBV19 with TRBJ1-5; possibly TRBD1 for D (6 bases). Deletions cut 7 bases from V and 2 bases from J, with 15 bases between. Germline V lookup: CDR1 LNHDA, CDR2 SQIVND (reference sequence). The length of the CDR3 is 15 residues.

This chain uses TRBV10-1 with TRBJ1-4; no reliable D call. The CDR3 contains 13 residues. Germline-derived CDR1 and CDR2 are WNHNN and SYGVQD (reference sequence). V was shortened by 5 bases and J by 5 bases, with 9 bases between the two germline ends. DNA for the CDR3: TGCGCCAGCAGTCCCGGGTTAAATGAAAAACTGTTTTTT. The encoded protein is CASSPGLNEKLFF.

The chain has TRBV7-9 and TRBJ1-1; D remains ambiguous. The V end lost 6 bases, the J end lost 1 base, and 12 bases lay between the germline ends. In germline, CDR1 is SEHNR, CDR2 FQNEAQ (reference sequence). The CDR3 is 14 residues long. The CDR3 protein is CASSPPVANTEAFF. The CDR3 bases are TGTGCCAGCAGTCCCCCAGTCGCGAACACTGAAGCTTTCTTT.

The V call is TRBV19, the J call TRBJ2-7, with D possibly matching TRBD2 (5 bases). Trimming shortened V by 7 bases and J by 6 bases, and 16 bases separated the two germline ends. The CDR3 is 13 amino acids. The germline gives CDR1 LNHDA, CDR2 SQIVND (reference sequence). CDR3 bases: TGTGCCAGTATCGGGCAGACTATCGGCGAGCAGTACTTC. Residues: CASIGQTIGEQYF.

Here the CDR3 reads CASSLVIQAVTDTQYF. CDR3 DNA sequence: TGTGCCAGCAGCTTAGTTATCCAGGCTGTTACAGATACGCAGTATTTT. The chain carries TRBV5-5 and TRBJ2-3, with D unclear. In germline, CDR1 is SGHKS, CDR2 YYEKEE (reference sequence). V gave up 2 bases and J gave up 3 bases, with 16 bases separating them. This CDR3 contains 16 residues.

The chain carries TRBV9 and TRBJ2-3; 14 bases line up with TRBD2. This CDR3 comprises 16 residues. V lost 2 bases and J lost 2; bases outside the gene matches: 1. CDR1 and CDR2 (germline): SGDLS, YYNGEE. The CDR3, as DNA: TGTGCCAGCAGCGTGACTAGCGGGGGGGTCACAGATACGCAGTATTTT. Translation: CASSVTSGGVTDTQYF.

The chain links TRBV5-4 to TRBJ2-3; D remains unclear. Per the germline V gene, CDR1 is SGHNT and CDR2 is YYREEE (reference sequence). CDR3 length: 16 residues. Trimming left V 0 bases short and J 1 base short, with 12 bases between. CDR3 sequence (DNA): TGTGCCAGCAGCTTGGCCGCTGGGCTTGGCACAGATACGCAGTATTTT. Translation: CASSLAAGLGTDTQYF.

The J gene is TRBJ1-1, the V gene TRBV19; D gene ambiguous. The V and J ends lost 3 bases and 0 bases respectively, with 14 bases between them. Per germline, CDR1 LNHDA and CDR2 SQIVND (reference sequence). This CDR3 is built from 16 residues. CDR3 sequence reads: CASSISGTGMNTEAFF. CDR3 coding DNA: TGTGCCAGTAGTATCTCGGGTACCGGCATGAACACTGAAGCTTTCTTT.

This chain links TRBV27 with TRBJ2-7; D is possibly TRBD2 (6 bases). Trimming pared 4 bases from V and 4 bases from J, leaving 20 bases between. Germline CDR1 reads MNHEY; CDR2 reads SMNVEV (reference sequence). The CDR3 is 16 amino acids. In DNA, the CDR3 is TGTGCCAGCAGTTCCTTTAAGGCGGGACTGAGTTACGAGCAGTACTTC. Its protein is CASSSFKAGLSYEQYF.

This sequence joins TRBV4-1 and TRBJ1-1; TRBD1 aligns across 8 bases. The CDR3 is 16 amino acids. Germline CDR1 reads MGHRA; CDR2 reads YSYEKL. V was pared by 3 bases and J by 4 bases, with 10 bases of the junction left unmatched. CDR3: CASSQGGWTGFTEAFF. In DNA form, the CDR3 reads TGCGCCAGCAGCCAGGGGGGGTGGACAGGGTTCACTGAAGCTTTCTTT.

CDR3 DNA: TGTGCCAGCAGTTTAGGTACAGGGGGTAACGAAAAACTGTTTTTT. This encodes CASSLGTGGNEKLFF. This chain uses TRBV28 with TRBJ1-4, with 8 bases aligning to TRBD1. CDR1 is MDHEN, CDR2 SYDVKM, per germline. CDR3 length equals 15 residues. V shed 2 bases and J 8 bases; nucleotides not matched to a gene: 7.

The rearrangement uses TRBV3-1 (or the pseudogene TRBV3-2) and TRBJ1-1, with no clear D. Trimming stripped 0 bases from V and 11 bases from J, with 13 bases between. Germline CDR1 and CDR2: LGHDT and YNNKEL (reference sequence). The CDR3 length is 13 residues. CDR3 residues: CASSQDAYLNAFF. In DNA, the CDR3 is TGTGCCAGCAGCCAAGATGCTTACTTGAACGCTTTCTTT.

Written as DNA, the CDR3 is TGTGCCAGCAGCTTGCCGAGGCGGGGGACCTTCCAAGAGACCCAGTACTTC. Translation gives CASSLPRRGTFQETQYF. The chain links TRBV7-9 to TRBJ2-5, with TRBD2 matching over 7 bases. The CDR3 covers 17 residues. Germline V gives CDR1 SEHNR, CDR2 FQNEAQ (reference sequence). Unmatched junction bases numbered 11, after V lost 3 bases and J lost 1 base.

The V gene is TRBV30, the J gene TRBJ1-2; TRBD1 aligns across 9 bases. The trim removed 4 bases at V and 5 bases at J, leaving 8 bases unmatched. CDR3 length equals 14 residues. Looked up from germline, CDR1 is GTSNPN and CDR2 is SVGIG (reference sequence). In nucleotides, the CDR3 is TGTGCCTGGAAGATGGACAGGGGAGGGTATGGCTACACCTTC. As protein: CAWKMDRGGYGYTF.

This clone occurred once. The chain recombines TRBV5-8 with TRBJ1-1, with D unclear. The V gene's germline CDR1 is SGHTS and CDR2 YDEGEE. This CDR3 contains 16 residues. Trimming removed 4 bases from V and 1 base from J, with 17 bases in between. CDR3 loop: CASSPFTGGSNTEAFF. CDR3 sequence (DNA): TGTGCCAGCAGCCCTTTTACGGGAGGGTCGAACACTGAAGCTTTCTTT.

The chain is built from TRBV29-1 and TRBJ1-1; weak D call: TRBD1 (5 bases). V dropped 3 bases and J dropped 6 bases, with 14 bases sitting between them. Germline values: CDR1 SQVTM, CDR2 ANQGSEA. The CDR3 extends over 13 amino acids. CDR3 in amino acids: CSVDLQGGPEAFF. In DNA form, the CDR3 reads TGCAGCGTTGATCTCCAGGGAGGCCCTGAAGCTTTCTTT.

This sequence joins TRBV7-9 and TRBJ1-2; D is ambiguous. V lost 2 bases, J lost 4 bases, and 11 bases lay in between. The V gene's germline CDR1 is SEHNR and CDR2 FQNEAQ (reference sequence). The CDR3 is 14 amino acids. DNA for the CDR3: TGTGCCAGCAGCTTAACTCTGAGCACCTATGGCTACACCTTC. Translation gives CASSLTLSTYGYTF.

The gene calls are TRBV3-1 (or the pseudogene TRBV3-2) and TRBJ1-4; 10 bases are shared with TRBD1. Germline V gene data show CDR1 as LGHDT and CDR2 as YNNKEL (reference sequence). This CDR3 comprises 15 residues. V shed 4 bases, J shed 5 bases, and the junction held 4 bases outside the gene matches. DNA for the CDR3: TGTGCCAGCAGCCCGACAGGGGGCCCGAATGAAAAACTGTTTTTT. Its translation is CASSPTGGPNEKLFF.

The J gene is TRBJ2-5, the V gene TRBV6-5; TRBD2 is a possible D gene (7 bases). The germline gives CDR1 MNHEY, CDR2 SVGAGI. Trimming stripped 3 bases from V and 5 bases from J, with 16 bases between. This CDR3 comprises 15 residues. CDR3 nucleotide sequence: TGTGCCAGCAGTTATTTTGCGGGGGCGGGGGAGACCCAGTACTTC. Amino acids: CASSYFAGAGETQYF.

The chain has TRBV2 and TRBJ1-1; no clear D gene. Germline loops: CDR1 SNHLY, CDR2 FYNNEI. Trimming pared 5 bases from V and 2 bases from J, leaving 12 bases between. This CDR3 is built from 14 residues. The CDR3 reads CASSPTVLNTEAFF. The CDR3 bases are TGTGCCAGCAGTCCTACAGTTCTCAACACTGAAGCTTTCTTT.

The CDR3 loop reads CSVGTSGLEQYF. The CDR3 DNA sequence: TGCAGCGTGGGGACTAGCGGTTTAGAGCAGTACTTC. The rearrangement joins TRBV29-1 to TRBJ2-7; TRBD2 agrees at 11 bases. The J segment lost 7 bases and the V segment lost 6 bases, leaving 5 bases of the junction unmatched. The CDR3 totals 12 residues. Germline CDR1 and CDR2: SQVTM and ANQGSEA.